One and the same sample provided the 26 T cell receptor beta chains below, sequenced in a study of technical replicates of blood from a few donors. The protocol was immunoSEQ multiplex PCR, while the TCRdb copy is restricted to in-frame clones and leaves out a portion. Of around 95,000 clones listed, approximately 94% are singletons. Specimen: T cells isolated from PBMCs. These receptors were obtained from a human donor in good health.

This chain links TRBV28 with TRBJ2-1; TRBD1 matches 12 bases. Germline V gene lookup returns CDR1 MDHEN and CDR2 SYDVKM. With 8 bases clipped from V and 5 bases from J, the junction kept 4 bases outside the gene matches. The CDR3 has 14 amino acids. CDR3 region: CASEGQGANNEQFF. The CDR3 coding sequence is TGTGCCAGCGAGGGACAGGGGGCGAACAATGAGCAGTTCTTC.

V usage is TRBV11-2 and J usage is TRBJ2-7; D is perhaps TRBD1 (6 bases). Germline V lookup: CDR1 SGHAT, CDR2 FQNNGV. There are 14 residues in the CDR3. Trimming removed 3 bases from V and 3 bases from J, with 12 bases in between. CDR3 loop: CASSFFRDNYEQYF. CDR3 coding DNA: TGTGCCAGCAGCTTTTTCCGGGACAACTACGAGCAGTACTTC.

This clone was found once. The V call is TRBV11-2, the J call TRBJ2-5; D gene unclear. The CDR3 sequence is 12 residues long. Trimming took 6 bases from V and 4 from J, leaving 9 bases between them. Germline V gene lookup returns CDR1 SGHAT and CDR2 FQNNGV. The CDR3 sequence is CASSPVLETQYF. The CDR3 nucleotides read TGTGCCAGCAGTCCTGTCCTAGAGACCCAGTACTTC. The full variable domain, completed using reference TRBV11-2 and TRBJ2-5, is EAGVAQSPRYKIIEKRQSVAFWCNPISGHATLYWYQQILGQGPKLLIQFQNNGVVDDSQLPKDRFSAERLKGVDSTLKIQPAKLEDSAVYLCASSPVLETQYFGPGTRLLVL.

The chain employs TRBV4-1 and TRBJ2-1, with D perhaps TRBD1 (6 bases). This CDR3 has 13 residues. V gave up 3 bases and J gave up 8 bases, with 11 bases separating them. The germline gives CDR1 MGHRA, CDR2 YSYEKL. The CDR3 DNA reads TGCGCCAGCAGCCATGCCAGGGGTGATGAGCAGTTCTTC. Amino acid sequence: CASSHARGDEQFF.

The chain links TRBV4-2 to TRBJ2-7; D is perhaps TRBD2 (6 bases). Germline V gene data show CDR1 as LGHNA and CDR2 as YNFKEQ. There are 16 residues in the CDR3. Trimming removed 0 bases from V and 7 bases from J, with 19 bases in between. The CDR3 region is CASSQDTLDYSGEQYF. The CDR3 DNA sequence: TGTGCCAGCAGCCAAGATACTTTGGACTACTCTGGGGAGCAGTACTTC.

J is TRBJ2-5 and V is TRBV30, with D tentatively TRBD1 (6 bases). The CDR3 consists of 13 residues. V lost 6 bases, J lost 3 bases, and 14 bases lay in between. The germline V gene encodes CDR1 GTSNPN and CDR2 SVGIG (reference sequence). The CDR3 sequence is CACSQGFEETQYF. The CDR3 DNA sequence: TGTGCCTGCTCCCAGGGGTTTGAAGAGACCCAGTACTTC.

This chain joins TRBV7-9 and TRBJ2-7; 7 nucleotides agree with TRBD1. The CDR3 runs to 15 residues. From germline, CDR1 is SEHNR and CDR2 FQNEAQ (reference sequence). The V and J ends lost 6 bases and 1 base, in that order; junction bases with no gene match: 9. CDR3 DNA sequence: TGTGCCAGCAGGGGACCGGGACAGCGATCCTACGAGCAGTACTTC. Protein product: CASRGPGQRSYEQYF.

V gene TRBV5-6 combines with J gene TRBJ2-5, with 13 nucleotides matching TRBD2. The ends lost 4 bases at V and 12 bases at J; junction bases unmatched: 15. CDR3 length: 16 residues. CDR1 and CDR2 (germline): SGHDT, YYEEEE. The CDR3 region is CASSHLFTSGRGREYF. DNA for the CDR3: TGTGCCAGCAGCCACCTCTTCACTAGCGGGAGGGGTCGGGAGTACTTC.

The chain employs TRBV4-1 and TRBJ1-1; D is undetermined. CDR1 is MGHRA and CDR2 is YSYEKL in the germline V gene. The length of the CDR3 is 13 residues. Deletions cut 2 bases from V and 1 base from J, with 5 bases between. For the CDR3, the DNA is TGCGCCAGCAGCCAACTCGGGAACACTGAAGCTTTCTTT. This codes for CASSQLGNTEAFF.

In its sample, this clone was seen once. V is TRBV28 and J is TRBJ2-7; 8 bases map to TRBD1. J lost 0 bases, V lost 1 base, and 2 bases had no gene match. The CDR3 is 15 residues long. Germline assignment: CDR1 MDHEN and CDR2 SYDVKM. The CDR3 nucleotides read TGTGCCAGCAGTTTATCTGGGACAGGCTCCTACGAGCAGTACTTC. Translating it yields CASSLSGTGSYEQYF.

Here the CDR3 reads CASSLVGGEETQYF. The CDR3 DNA sequence: TGTGCCAGCAGCTTAGTGGGGGGAGAAGAGACCCAGTACTTC. The chain couples TRBV7-9 to TRBJ2-5; D is perhaps TRBD2 (6 bases). Germline CDR1 SEHNR, CDR2 FQNEAQ (reference sequence). Trimming took off 1 base at V and 3 bases at J, with 9 bases between the two ends. The CDR3 length is 14 residues. Full variable domain (outside the CDR3, taken from reference TRBV7-9 and TRBJ2-5): DTGVSQNPRHKITKRGQNVTFRCDPISEHNRLYWYRQTLGQGPEFLTYFQNEAQLEKSRLLSDRFSAERPKGSFSTLEIQRTEQGDSAMYLCASSLVGGEETQYFGPGTRLLVL.

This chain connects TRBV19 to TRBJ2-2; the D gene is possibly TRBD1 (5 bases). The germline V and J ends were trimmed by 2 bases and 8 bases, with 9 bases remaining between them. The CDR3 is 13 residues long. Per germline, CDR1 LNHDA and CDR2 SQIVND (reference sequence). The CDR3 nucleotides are TGTGCCAGTAGTATACAGGGTTTAGGGGAGCTGTTTTTT. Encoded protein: CASSIQGLGELFF.

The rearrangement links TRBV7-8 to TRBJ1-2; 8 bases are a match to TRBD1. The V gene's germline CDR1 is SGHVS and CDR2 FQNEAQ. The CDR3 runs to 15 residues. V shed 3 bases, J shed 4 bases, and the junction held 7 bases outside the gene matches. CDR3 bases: TGTGCCAGCAGCTTCGGCAGGGGGCGTGGCTATGGCTACACCTTC. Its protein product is CASSFGRGRGYGYTF.

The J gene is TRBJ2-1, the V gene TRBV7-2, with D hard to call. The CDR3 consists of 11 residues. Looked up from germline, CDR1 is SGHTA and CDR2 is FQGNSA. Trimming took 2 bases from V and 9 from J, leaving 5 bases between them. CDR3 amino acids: CASSLRFEQFF. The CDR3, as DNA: TGTGCCAGCAGCTTACGTTTTGAGCAGTTCTTC.

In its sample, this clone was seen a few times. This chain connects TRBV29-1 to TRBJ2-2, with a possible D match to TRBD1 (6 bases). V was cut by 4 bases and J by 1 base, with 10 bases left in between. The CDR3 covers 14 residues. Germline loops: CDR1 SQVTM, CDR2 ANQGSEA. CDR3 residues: CSVGWTVNTGELFF. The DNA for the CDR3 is TGCAGCGTTGGGTGGACAGTGAACACCGGGGAGCTGTTTTTT.

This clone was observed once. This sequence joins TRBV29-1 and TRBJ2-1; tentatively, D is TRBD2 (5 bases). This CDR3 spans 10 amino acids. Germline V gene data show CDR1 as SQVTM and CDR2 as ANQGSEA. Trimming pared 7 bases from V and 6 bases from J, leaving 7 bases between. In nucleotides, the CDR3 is TGCAGCGCGGGGTCCAATGAGCAGTTCTTC. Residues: CSAGSNEQFF.

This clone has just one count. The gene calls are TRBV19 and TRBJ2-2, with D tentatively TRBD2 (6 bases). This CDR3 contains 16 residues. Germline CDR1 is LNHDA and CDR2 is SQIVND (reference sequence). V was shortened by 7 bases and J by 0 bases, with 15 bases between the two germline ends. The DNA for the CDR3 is TGTGCCAGTAAAATGGGGGGTCAAACGAACACCGGGGAGCTGTTTTTT. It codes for CASKMGGQTNTGELFF.

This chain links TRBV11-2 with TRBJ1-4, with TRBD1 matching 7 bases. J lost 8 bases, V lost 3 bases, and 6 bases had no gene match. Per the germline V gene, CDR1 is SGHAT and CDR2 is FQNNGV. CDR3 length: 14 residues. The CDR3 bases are TGTGCCAGCAGCTTCGACAGGGTGTGGGAAAAACTGTTTTTT. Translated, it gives CASSFDRVWEKLFF.

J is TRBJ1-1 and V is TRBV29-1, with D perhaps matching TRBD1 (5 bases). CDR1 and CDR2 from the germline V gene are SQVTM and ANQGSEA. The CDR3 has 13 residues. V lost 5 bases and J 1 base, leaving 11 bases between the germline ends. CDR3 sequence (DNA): TGCAGCGTTTTCAGGGATCAGAACACTGAAGCTTTCTTT. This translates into CSVFRDQNTEAFF.

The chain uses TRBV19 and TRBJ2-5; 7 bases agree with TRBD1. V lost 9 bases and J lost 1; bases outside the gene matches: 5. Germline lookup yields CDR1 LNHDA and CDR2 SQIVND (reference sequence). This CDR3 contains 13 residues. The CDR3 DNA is TGTGCCAGCCAGAACAGGGGCCAAGAGACCCAGTACTTC. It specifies CASQNRGQETQYF.

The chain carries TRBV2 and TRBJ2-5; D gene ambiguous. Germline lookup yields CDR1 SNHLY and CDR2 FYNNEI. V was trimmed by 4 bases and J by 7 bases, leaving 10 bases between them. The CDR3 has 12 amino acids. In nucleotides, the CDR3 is TGTGCCAGCAGTGCTAATGAGAGGACCCAGTACTTC. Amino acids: CASSANERTQYF.

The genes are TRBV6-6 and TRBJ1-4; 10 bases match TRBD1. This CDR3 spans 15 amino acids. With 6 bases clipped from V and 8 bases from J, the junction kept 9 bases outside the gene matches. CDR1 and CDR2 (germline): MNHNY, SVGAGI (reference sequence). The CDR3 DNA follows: TGTGCCAGCAGATCGGGGGGACAGGGGAAAGAAAAACTGTTTTTT. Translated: CASRSGGQGKEKLFF.

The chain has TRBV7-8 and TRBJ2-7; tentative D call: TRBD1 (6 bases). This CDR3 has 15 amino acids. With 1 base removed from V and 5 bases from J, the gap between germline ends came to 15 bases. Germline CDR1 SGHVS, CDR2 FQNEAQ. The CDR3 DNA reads TGTGCCAGCAGCTTAGTTGTTGGGGGCCGGGACGAGCAGTACTTC. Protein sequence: CASSLVVGGRDEQYF.

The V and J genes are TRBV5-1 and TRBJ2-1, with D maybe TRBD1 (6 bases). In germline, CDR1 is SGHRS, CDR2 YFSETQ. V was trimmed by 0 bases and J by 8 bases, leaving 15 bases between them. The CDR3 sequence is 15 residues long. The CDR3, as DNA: TGCGCCAGCAGCTTGGAACAGGGAGCCCTTGATGAGCAGTTCTTC. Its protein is CASSLEQGALDEQFF.

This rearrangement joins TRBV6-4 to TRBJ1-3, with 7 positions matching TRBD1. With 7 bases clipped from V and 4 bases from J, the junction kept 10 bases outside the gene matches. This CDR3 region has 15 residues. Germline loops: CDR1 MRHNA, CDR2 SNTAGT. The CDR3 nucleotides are TGTGCCAGCACCCACTATGACAGGGACGGAAACACCATATATTTT. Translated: CASTHYDRDGNTIYF.

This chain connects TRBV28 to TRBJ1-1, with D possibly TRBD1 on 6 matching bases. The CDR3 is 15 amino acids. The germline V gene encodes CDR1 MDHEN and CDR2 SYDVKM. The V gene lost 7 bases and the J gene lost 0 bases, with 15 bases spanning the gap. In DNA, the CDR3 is TGTGCCAGCAATTCTGGGGGGGGCTTGAACACTGAAGCTTTCTTT. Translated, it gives CASNSGGGLNTEAFF.